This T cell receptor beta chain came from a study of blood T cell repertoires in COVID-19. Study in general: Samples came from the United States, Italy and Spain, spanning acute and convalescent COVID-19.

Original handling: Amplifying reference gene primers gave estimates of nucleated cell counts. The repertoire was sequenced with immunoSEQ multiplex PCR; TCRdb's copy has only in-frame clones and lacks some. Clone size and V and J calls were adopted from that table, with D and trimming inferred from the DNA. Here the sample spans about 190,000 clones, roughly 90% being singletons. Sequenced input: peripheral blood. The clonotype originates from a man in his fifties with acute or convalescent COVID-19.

The CDR3 DNA follows: TGTGCCAGCAGTTACAAAAGGACAGTTGGGGGTCAGCCCCAGCATTTT. Its protein is CASSYKRTVGGQPQHF. The rearrangement links TRBV6-2 or TRBV6-3 to TRBJ1-5, with D possibly TRBD1 on 6 matching bases. V was cut by 2 bases and J by 6 bases, with 17 bases left in between. From germline, CDR1 is MNHEY and CDR2 SVGEGT. This CDR3 comprises 16 residues.